The entry below describes one T cell receptor beta chain. The data belong to a study of T cell responses to AZD1222 COVID-19 vaccine. TCRdb keeps only in-frame clones here, not all; method: immunoSEQ multiplex PCR. The sample holds roughly 180,000 clones, just over 90% seen once. The starting material was peripheral blood, obtained 28 days after the second AZD1222 dose. This TCR was recovered from an adult who received the AZD1222 COVID-19 vaccine.

This CDR3 reads CASSAGTAYTGELFF. The DNA for the CDR3 is TGCGCCAGCAGCGCCGGGACAGCATACACCGGGGAGCTGTTTTTT. The chain joins TRBV4-3 to TRBJ2-2; 7 bases are shared with TRBD1. Germline CDR1 reads LGHNA; CDR2 reads YSLEER. The CDR3 totals 15 residues. V trimming: 5 bases; J trimming: 3 bases; junction bases outside the gene matches: 6.